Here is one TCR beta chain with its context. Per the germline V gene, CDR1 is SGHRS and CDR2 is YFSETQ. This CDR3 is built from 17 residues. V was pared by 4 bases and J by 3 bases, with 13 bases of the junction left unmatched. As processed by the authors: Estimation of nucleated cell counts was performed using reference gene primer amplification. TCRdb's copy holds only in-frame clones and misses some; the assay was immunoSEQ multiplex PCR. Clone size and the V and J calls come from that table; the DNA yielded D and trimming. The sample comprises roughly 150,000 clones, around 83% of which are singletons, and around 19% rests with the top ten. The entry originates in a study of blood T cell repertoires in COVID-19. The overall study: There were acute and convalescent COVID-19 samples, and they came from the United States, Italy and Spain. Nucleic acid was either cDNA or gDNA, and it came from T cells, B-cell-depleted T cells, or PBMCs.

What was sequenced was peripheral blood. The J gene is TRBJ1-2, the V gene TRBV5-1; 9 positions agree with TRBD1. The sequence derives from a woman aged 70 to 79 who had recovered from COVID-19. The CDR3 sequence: CASSPHRGQGSDYGYTF. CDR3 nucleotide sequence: TGCGCCAGCAGCCCTCACCGGGGACAGGGATCGGACTATGGCTACACCTTC.